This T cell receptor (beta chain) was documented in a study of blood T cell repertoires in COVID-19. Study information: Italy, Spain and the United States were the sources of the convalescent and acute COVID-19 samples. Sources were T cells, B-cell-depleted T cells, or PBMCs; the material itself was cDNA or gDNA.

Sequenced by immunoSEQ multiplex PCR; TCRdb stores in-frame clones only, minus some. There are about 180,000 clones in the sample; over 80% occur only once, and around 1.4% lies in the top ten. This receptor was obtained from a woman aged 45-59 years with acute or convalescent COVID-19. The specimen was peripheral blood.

The CDR3 region has the DNA TGTGCCAGCAGTGAAACAGGGCATAGTCAAGCTTTCTTT. It yields the protein CASSETGHSQAFF. V usage is TRBV6-1 and J usage is TRBJ1-1; D possibly corresponds to TRBD1 (6 bases). The V and J ends lost 2 bases and 9 bases respectively, with 13 bases between them. Germline CDR1 reads MNHNS; CDR2 reads SASEGT. This CDR3 has 13 residues.